The source of this TCR beta chain is a study of long-term antiretroviral therapy in people with HIV. Points from the study as a whole: Clones that expanded before ART (that is, prior to treatment) dominated the repertoire at all time points. Compared with controls, HIV repertoires showed narrower CDR3 length ranges.

On this clone itself: Its antigen is still unknown.

The assay used was immunoSEQ (version v3.0), run at survey level. Libraries were prepared by immunoSEQ multiplex PCR; TCRdb keeps only in-frame clonotypes and omits some of them. The data hold about 48,000 clones, with about 86% observed a single time. Germline V gives CDR1 SGHDT, CDR2 YYEEEE. Trimming cost V 2 bases and J 0 bases, with 13 bases left between them. CDR3 length equals 16 residues. Sequencing used unsorted PBMCs, obtained 0.8 years after starting antiretroviral therapy. This clonotype originated in a young woman with HIV. The rearrangement links TRBV5-6 to TRBJ2-3; tentative D call: TRBD1 (6 bases). The CDR3 reads CASSFGTFLSTDTQYF. CDR3 in DNA: TGTGCCAGCAGCTTCGGGACATTTTTAAGCACAGATACGCAGTATTTT. Full variable domain (remainder filled in from reference TRBV5-6 and TRBJ2-3): DAGVTQSPTHLIKTRGQQVTLRCSPKSGHDTVSWYQQALGQGPQFIFQYYEEEERQRGNFPDRFSGHQFPNYSSELNVNALLLGDSALYLCASSFGTFLSTDTQYFGPGTRLTVL.